This T cell receptor beta chain appears in the sequencing data of a study of prognosis after radiotherapy for stage I lung cancer. V dropped 5 bases and J dropped 5; count of bases not matched to a gene: 8. Looked up from germline, CDR1 is SGHAT and CDR2 is FQNNGV. The CDR3 is made up of 15 amino acids. Starting from genomic DNA, TCR beta CDR3 was amplified through two-round multiplex PCR. Specific primers for each TRBV and TRBJ gene were what first-round PCR used. In TCRdb, the multiplex PCR reads were re-called with MiXCR into one record per CDR3 protein. The table lists 20,000 to 30,000 distinct CDR3 sequences, roughly 40% of them singletons. This clonotype was recorded at least ten times.

The sample was PBMCs, taken before or after stereotactic body radiation therapy (not recorded which). This TCR was recovered from a donor older than 45 with non-small cell lung cancer. The V and J genes are TRBV11-2 and TRBJ1-4; 7 positions agree with TRBD1. The CDR3 sequence is CASSRVTGLNEKLFF. The CDR3, as DNA: TGTGCCAGCAGCCGAGTGACAGGGTTAAATGAAAAACTGTTTTTT.